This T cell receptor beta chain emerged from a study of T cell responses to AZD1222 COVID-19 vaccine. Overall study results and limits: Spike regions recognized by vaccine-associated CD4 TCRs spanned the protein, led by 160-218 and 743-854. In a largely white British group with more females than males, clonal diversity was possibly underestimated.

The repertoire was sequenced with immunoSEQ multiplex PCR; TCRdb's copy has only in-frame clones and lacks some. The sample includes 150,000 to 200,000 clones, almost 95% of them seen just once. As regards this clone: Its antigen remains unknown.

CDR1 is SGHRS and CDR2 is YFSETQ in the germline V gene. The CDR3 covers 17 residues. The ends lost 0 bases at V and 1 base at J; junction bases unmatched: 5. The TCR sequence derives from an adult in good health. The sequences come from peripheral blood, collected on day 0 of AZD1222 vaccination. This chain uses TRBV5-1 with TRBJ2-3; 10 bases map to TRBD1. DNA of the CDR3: TGCGCCAGCAGCTTGGCCAGGGGGACAGGGGGCACAGATACGCAGTATTTT. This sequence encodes CASSLARGTGGTDTQYF.